The 29 T cell receptor beta chains given below trace back to one sample, sequenced in a study of tumor and adjacent non-tumor tissue in lung cancer. TCRbeta libraries were built with three rounds of nested PCR, modified from ARM-PCR. TCRdb itself ran the multiplex PCR reads through MiXCR, one entry per CDR3 protein. The sample yields 90,000 or so distinct CDR3 sequences, 61% seen once. No cell sorting was done before RNA was extracted from the tissue. Source material: lung tumor tissue. The receptors were gathered from a man aged 70-80 years with non-small cell lung cancer.

This clonotype was seen only a few times. A read error may account for a junction end that differs from germline. This chain uses TRBV11-2 with TRBJ1-1; no clear D. CDR1 and CDR2 from the germline V gene are SGHAT and FQNNGV. The CDR3 totals 13 residues. CDR3 bases: TGTGCTAGCAGATACAAAGGGCTCACTGAAGCTTTCTTT. It codes for CASRYKGLTEAFF. Variable domain in full (rest from reference TRBV11-2 and TRBJ1-1): EAGVAQSPRYKIIEKRQSVAFWCNPISGHATLYWYQQILGQGPKLLIQFQNNGVVDDSQLPKDRFSAERLKGVDSTLKIQPAKLEDSAVYLCASRYKGLTEAFFGQGTRLTVV.

This clonotype was seen many times. The V call is TRBV5-6, the J call TRBJ2-1; TRBD2 matches at 8 bases. Germline V gives CDR1 SGHDT, CDR2 YYEEEE. The V gene end was trimmed by 0 bases and the J gene end by 6 bases; junction bases not matched to a gene: 5. The CDR3 runs 15 residues. The CDR3, as DNA: TGTGCCAGCAGCTTGGGACTAGCGCGAACCAATGAGCAGTTCTTC. Translation gives CASSLGLARTNEQFF.

To note about this clonotype: This may arise from a read error, as a much more abundant clone is one base away. This CDR3 reads CASSSDRHQGLADTQYF. In DNA, the CDR3 is TGTGCCAGCAGCTCGGACAGGCACCAAGGACTTGCAGATACGCAGTATTTT. The genes are TRBV5-4 and TRBJ2-3; 7 nucleotides agree with TRBD1. Trimming cost V 3 bases and J 4 bases; bases outside gene matches: 14. CDR3 length equals 17 residues. Germline CDR1 and CDR2: SGHNT and YYREEE (reference sequence).

A word on this clonotype: This may come from a read error, since a much larger clone is one base off. J is TRBJ2-5 and V is TRBV10-3; no firm D call. The germline V gene has CDR1 ENHRY and CDR2 SYGVKD. CDR3 length: 15 amino acids. In nucleotides, the CDR3 is TGTGCCATCAGTGAGTCGGCAGTAAGCCAAAAGACCCAGTACTTC. The encoded protein is CAISESAVSQKTQYF.

Remarks on this clonotype: Since a much larger clone is just one base distant, this may be a read error. The chain is built from TRBV12-3 or TRBV12-4 and TRBJ1-6; D might be TRBD1 (5 bases). This CDR3 is built from 14 residues. Deletions cut 7 bases from V and 7 bases from J, with 14 bases between. This CDR3 reads CASKDDRRNSPLHF. In nucleotides, the CDR3 is TGTGCCAGCAAGGATGACAGAAGAAATTCACCCCTCCACTTT.

The chain has TRBV11-1 and TRBJ2-1, with 12 bases lining up with TRBD2. CDR3 length equals 18 residues. V trimming: 7 bases; J trimming: 7 bases; junction bases outside the gene matches: 17. Germline V gene data show CDR1 as SGHAT and CDR2 as FQDESV (reference sequence). The CDR3 DNA sequence: TGTGCCAGCACCACTGGGCAGTTGACTAGCGGGAGAAAGAATGAGCAGTTCTTC. It translates to CASTTGQLTSGRKNEQFF.

Of note for this clonotype: Being one base from a much bigger clone, this may be a read error. The CDR3: CTTSGEGLSRVYNEQFF. The DNA of the CDR3 is TGTACCACCAGTGGTGAGGGGCTAAGCCGCGTTTACAATGAGCAGTTCTTC. The V gene is TRBV24-1, the J gene TRBJ2-1, with D perhaps TRBD1 or TRBD2 (5 bases each). This CDR3 is built from 17 residues. Germline values: CDR1 KGHDR, CDR2 SFDVKD.

For this clonotype: One junction end disagrees with the germline gene, perhaps due to a read error. J is TRBJ2-2 and V is TRBV29-1; maybe TRBD2 (6 bases). Germline CDR1 and CDR2: SQVTM and ANQGSEA. This CDR3 is 15 amino acids long. CDR3 sequence (DNA): TGCAGCGTGAGCCTGGGACTTATGAACACCCGGGAGCTGTTTTTT. It codes for CSVSLGLMNTRELFF.

About this clonotype itself: The junction departs from the called germline gene at one end, perhaps through a read error. This sequence joins TRBV11-2 and TRBJ1-4, with D possibly TRBD1 on 6 matching bases. This CDR3 is 15 amino acids long. The germline V gene has CDR1 SGHAT and CDR2 FQNNGV. In DNA form, the CDR3 reads TGTGCCGGCAGCTTGGTCGGACAGATTCGTGAAAAACTGTTTTTT. Translating it yields CAGSLVGQIREKLFF.

Note on this clonotype: A read error is possible here, since a much larger clone lies one base away. The conserved phenylalanine or tryptophan is not found at the CDR3 terminus, so this likely reflects a read error. The chain couples TRBV5-4 to TRBJ2-7; 11 bases agree with TRBD1. CDR1 SGHNT and CDR2 YYREEE come from the germline V gene (reference sequence). Trimming at V came to 4 bases and at J to 4 bases, leaving 7 bases not matched to a gene. The CDR3 is 15 amino acids. CDR3 coding DNA: TGTGCCAGCAGCCCCGGACAGGGGGCGCGTTACGAGCAGTACTCC. Encoded protein: CASSPGQGARYEQYS.

By sample share, this clonotype is medium-sized (0.01 to 0.1%). The chain has TRBV11-1 and TRBJ2-2; weak D call: TRBD1 (5 bases). This CDR3 has 15 amino acids. Germline values: CDR1 SGHAT, CDR2 FQDESV (reference sequence). Trimming left V 4 bases short and J 0 bases short, with 9 bases between. The CDR3 spells CASSSTTANTGELFF. The DNA of the CDR3 is TGTGCCAGCAGCTCGACGACAGCGAACACCGGGGAGCTGTTTTTT.

As for this clonotype: Relative to the germline gene, one junction end is altered; a read error may explain this. The V and J genes are TRBV20-1 and TRBJ2-5, with D perhaps TRBD1 (5 bases). The CDR3 consists of 10 residues. Germline values: CDR1 DFQATT, CDR2 SNEGSKA (reference sequence). The CDR3: CDARARDQYF. In nucleotides, the CDR3 is TGTGATGCTAGAGCCAGGGACCAGTACTTC.

Comments on this clonotype: Because it lacks the conserved phenylalanine or tryptophan at the end, this CDR3 is likely a read error. The rearrangement uses TRBV20-1 and TRBJ1-2; 7 nucleotides agree with TRBD1. Trimming removed 1 base from V and 3 bases from J; junction bases left unmatched: 2. CDR3 length: 13 amino acids. Germline V gene data show CDR1 as DFQATT and CDR2 as SNEGSKA (reference sequence). CDR3 DNA: TGCAGTGCTAGAGTCGACAGGGACTATGGCTACACCCTC. This sequence encodes CSARVDRDYGYTL.

Comment on this clonotype: Since the CDR3 does not end with the conserved phenylalanine or tryptophan, this likely comes from a read error. The genes are TRBV5-4 and TRBJ2-3; tentative D call: TRBD1 (6 bases). The germline CDR1 and CDR2 sequences are SGHNT and YYREEE (reference sequence). The CDR3 runs 15 residues. V was trimmed by 4 bases and J by 3 bases, leaving 15 bases between them. The CDR3 DNA reads as TGTGCCAGCAGCACAGGGCCTCAAATAACAGATACGCAGTATTTG. Protein sequence: CASSTGPQITDTQYL.

Notes on this clonotype: A much larger clone is a single base away; this may be a read error. The conserved phenylalanine or tryptophan normally closing the CDR3 is absent here, so this likely arose from a read error. CDR3 in DNA: TGTGCCAGCACCCCCGAGGGGCTGTCCCAAGAGACCCAGTACTTA. It translates to CASTPEGLSQETQYL. This sequence joins TRBV7-9 and TRBJ2-5, with D perhaps being TRBD1 or TRBD2 (5 bases each). V gave up 7 bases and J gave up 1 base, with 16 bases separating them. This CDR3 is built from 15 residues. The germline gives CDR1 SEHNR, CDR2 FQNEAQ (reference sequence).

This clonotype was picked up one time. A single base separates this from a much larger clone, so it may be a read error. V and J are TRBV14 and TRBJ2-5, with TRBD1 as a possible D gene (5 bases). The CDR3 totals 13 residues. Trimming took off 4 bases at V and 10 bases at J, with 16 bases between the two ends. Germline CDR1 is SGHDN and CDR2 is FVKESK. This chain's CDR3 is CASSPARAGIQYF. CDR3 in DNA: TGTGCCAGCAGCCCAGCCAGGGCTGGGATCCAGTACTTC. Supplemented by reference TRBV14 and TRBJ2-5, the full variable domain reads EAGVTQFPSHSVIEKGQTVTLRCDPISGHDNLYWYRRVMGKEIKFLLHFVKESKQDESGMPNNRFLAERTGGTYSTLKVQPAELEDSGVYFCASSPARAGIQYFGPGTRLLVL.

To note about this clonotype: The conserved final phenylalanine or tryptophan is absent from the CDR3, which likely points to a read error. This chain joins TRBV6-5 and TRBJ2-2; D call uncertain. Trimming took off 2 bases at V and 11 bases at J, with 12 bases between the two ends. Germline V gene data show CDR1 as MNHEY and CDR2 as SVGAGI. The CDR3 covers 13 residues. CDR3 DNA sequence: TGTGCCAGCAGTTACACCGGATTCGGTGAGCTGTTTTGT. Translation gives CASSYTGFGELFC.

This clonotype turned up a few times. The V call is TRBV30, the J call TRBJ1-6; 10 bases are a match to TRBD1. Germline loops: CDR1 GTSNPN, CDR2 SVGIG (reference sequence). The CDR3 length is 14 residues. With V trimmed by 5 bases and J by 6 bases, 4 bases remained unmatched. The CDR3 loop reads CAWRRDRGNSPLHF. CDR3 DNA sequence: TGTGCCTGGCGGCGGGACAGGGGTAATTCACCCCTCCACTTT.

This clonotype was recorded many times. The chain has TRBV6-6 and TRBJ1-2; D uncertain. The germline V and J ends were trimmed by 10 bases and 9 bases, with 15 bases remaining between them. The CDR3 covers 11 residues. The germline V gene encodes CDR1 MNHNY and CDR2 SVGAGI (reference sequence). CDR3 DNA: TGTGCCACCAGAGAGGACTCAAGCTACACCTTC. This translates into CATREDSSYTF.

Comment on this clonotype: A read error may explain this, as a much larger clone is one base away. V is TRBV6-2 or TRBV6-3 and J is TRBJ2-5, with D maybe TRBD2 (6 bases). The CDR3 is 15 amino acids. Germline CDR1 MNHEY, CDR2 SVGEGT. The CDR3 nucleotides read TGTGCCAGCAATCCCGAGGGACTTCTCCAAGGGACCCAGTACTTC. Residues: CASNPEGLLQGTQYF.

This clonotype was seen once. Germline and junction disagree at one end, which may indicate a read error. The CDR3 sequence is CSVVGDFLKGTQYF. CDR3 coding DNA: TGTAGCGTTGTTGGCGACTTTCTAAAGGGGACCCAGTACTTC. This sequence joins TRBV29-1 and TRBJ2-5; D possibly corresponds to TRBD2 (5 bases). The CDR3 spans 14 residues. CDR1 SQVTM and CDR2 ANQGSEA come from the germline V gene.

In this sample, this clonotype turned up many times. The V call is TRBV29-1, the J call TRBJ1-1; TRBD1 aligns across 10 bases. The J segment lost 5 bases and the V segment lost 6 bases, leaving 9 bases of the junction unmatched. This CDR3 has 14 amino acids. Germline V gives CDR1 SQVTM, CDR2 ANQGSEA. For the CDR3, the DNA is TGCAGCGTGGGGGACAGGGGCGAATGGACTGAAGCTTTCTTT. Its translation: CSVGDRGEWTEAFF.

Regarding this clonotype: Since the CDR3 does not end with the conserved phenylalanine or tryptophan, this likely comes from a read error. The V and J genes are TRBV11-2 and TRBJ2-7; weak D call: TRBD1 (6 bases). Germline V gene data show CDR1 as SGHAT and CDR2 as FQNNGV. There are 15 residues in the CDR3. The CDR3 sequence is CAGSFITRDIYEQYL. The CDR3 bases are TGTGCCGGCAGCTTCATAACACGGGACATCTACGAACAGTACCTC.

In regard to this clonotype: A much more abundant neighbour one base away suggests this may be a read error. For the CDR3, the DNA is TGTGCCAGCAGTTCCTTTCTGGGGGCCAACGTCCTGACTTTC. This encodes CASSSFLGANVLTF. The rearrangement links TRBV12-3 or TRBV12-4 to TRBJ2-6; D remains unclear. With 4 bases removed from V and 4 bases from J, the gap between germline ends came to 8 bases. The CDR3 is 14 amino acids.

This clonotype was counted at least ten times. The chain recombines TRBV20-1 with TRBJ2-7; TRBD2 matches at 7 bases. Looked up from germline, CDR1 is DFQATT and CDR2 is SNEGSKA (reference sequence). V gave up 3 bases and J gave up 2 bases; unmatched junction bases: 7. The length of the CDR3 is 14 residues. The chain's CDR3 is CSARIPGLTYEQYF. The DNA for the CDR3 is TGCAGTGCTAGGATACCGGGACTAACCTACGAGCAGTACTTC.

This clonotype came up many times. The chain employs TRBV29-1 and TRBJ2-7; TRBD2 might be the D (6 bases). CDR1 and CDR2 from the germline V gene are SQVTM and ANQGSEA. This CDR3 contains 11 residues. V shed 4 bases and J shed 2 bases, with 6 bases lying between them. This chain's CDR3 is CSVGGAYEQYF. The CDR3 DNA follows: TGCAGCGTTGGGGGGGCCTACGAGCAGTACTTC.

This clonotype was observed a handful of times. The chain has TRBV2 and TRBJ2-3; TRBD1 aligns across 7 bases. Germline V lookup: CDR1 SNHLY, CDR2 FYNNEI. Germline trimming cut 5 bases from V and 2 bases from J; bases unmatched to any gene: 10. The CDR3 spans 16 residues. CDR3 region: CASSPPSGTATDTQYF. CDR3 coding DNA: TGTGCCAGCAGTCCACCCTCCGGGACAGCCACAGATACGCAGTATTTT.

In its sample, this clonotype was seen a few times. This could be a read error, since a much larger clone is one nucleotide away. The V call is TRBV12-3 or TRBV12-4, the J call TRBJ2-3; a weak D match, TRBD1 (6 bases). The CDR3 runs 14 residues. The CDR3 spells CTSSPPGGTDTQYF. CDR3 DNA: TGTACCAGCAGTCCTCCAGGGGGCACAGATACGCAGTATTTT.

In the case of this clonotype: The germline gene is not matched at one end of the junction; a read error may be the cause. The DNA of the CDR3 is TGTGCCAGCAGCCTTGGACAGGGGGGGGTCAACGAGCAGTATTTC. Translation: CASSLGQGGVNEQYF. This rearrangement joins TRBV7-8 to TRBJ2-7; 10 nucleotides match TRBD1. The CDR3 is 15 amino acids. Germline assignment: CDR1 SGHVS and CDR2 FQNEAQ.